The rows below give T cell receptor beta chains drawn from one sample of a study of regulatory T cells in long-lasting Graves disease. A single record per CDR3 protein comes from TCRdb applying MiXCR to the multiplex PCR reads. The table has roughly 450,000 distinct CDR3 sequences, about 22% seen once. The input for sequencing was peripheral blood mononuclear cells (PBMCs), taken when the disease was refractory, from a patient treated with antithyroid drugs. The receptor set was obtained from a female donor with Graves disease. The CDR3 runs from the conserved cysteine through the conserved F or W. The order of the fields is J gene, D gene, clone size, V gene, CDR3 DNA, CDR3 protein. The D gene is left open where the match is weak. A clone size is listed for some rows: how often the clone was seen (once, few, many), or a class if it is expanded.

j_call: TRBJ2-7
d_call: -
clone_size: -
v_call: TRBV29-1
cdr3_nt: TGCAGCGTTGAGTCCCCCAGCTCCTACGAGCAGTACTTC
cdr3_aa: CSVESPSSYEQYF

j_call: TRBJ1-4
d_call: -
clone_size: many
v_call: TRBV28
cdr3_nt: TGTGCCAGCAGTTTCCCCGGCCGATCCAATGAAAAACTGTTTTTT
cdr3_aa: CASSFPGRSNEKLFF

j_call: TRBJ1-2
d_call: TRBD1
clone_size: many
v_call: TRBV12-3/TRBV12-4
cdr3_nt: TGTGCCAGCAGTCTGACAGGGAGAGACTATGGCTACACCTTC
cdr3_aa: CASSLTGRDYGYTF

j_call: TRBJ1-2
d_call: -
clone_size: many
v_call: TRBV12-5
cdr3_nt: TGTGCTAGTGGTTTTTCCTCTGGGGCTGGCTACACCTTC
cdr3_aa: CASGFSSGAGYTF

j_call: TRBJ1-1
d_call: TRBD1
clone_size: few
v_call: TRBV19
cdr3_nt: TGTGCCAGTACCCTCCGGACAGGATCGAGGGGTGAAGCTTTCTTT
cdr3_aa: CASTLRTGSRGEAFF

j_call: TRBJ1-4
d_call: -
clone_size: few
v_call: TRBV20-1
cdr3_nt: TGCAGTGCTATACCCGCAACTAATGAAAAACTGTTTTTT
cdr3_aa: CSAIPATNEKLFF

j_call: TRBJ1-2
d_call: -
clone_size: many
v_call: TRBV2
cdr3_nt: TGTGCCAGCAGTGATACCCAGCTCTATGGCTACACCTTC
cdr3_aa: CASSDTQLYGYTF

j_call: TRBJ1-1
d_call: -
clone_size: few
v_call: TRBV29-1
cdr3_nt: TGCAGCGTAGACAGCCAGAACACTGAAGCTTTCTTT
cdr3_aa: CSVDSQNTEAFF

j_call: TRBJ2-2
d_call: TRBD2
clone_size: few
v_call: TRBV7-2
cdr3_nt: TGTGCCAGCAGCTTATCGTTCGGAGGAGCGGGAGAAACCGGTGAGCTGTTTTTT
cdr3_aa: CASSLSFGGAGETGELFF

j_call: TRBJ1-2
d_call: TRBD1
clone_size: many
v_call: TRBV28
cdr3_nt: TGTGCCAGCAGTCCGCTTGGACAGGCGGGACATGGCTACACCTTC
cdr3_aa: CASSPLGQAGHGYTF

j_call: TRBJ2-5
d_call: -
clone_size: many
v_call: TRBV29-1
cdr3_nt: TGCAGCGTCGTACGGCGGGCCCCGGGAGAGACCCAGTACTTC
cdr3_aa: CSVVRRAPGETQYF

j_call: TRBJ1-1
d_call: TRBD1
clone_size: many
v_call: TRBV29-1
cdr3_nt: TGCAGCGTCCGGACAGGGCTTATGTTATGGACTGAAGCTTTCTTT
cdr3_aa: CSVRTGLMLWTEAFF

j_call: TRBJ1-2
d_call: -
clone_size: few
v_call: TRBV7-7
cdr3_nt: TGTGCTAGCAGCTCGGGGGAGGGCGGCTATGGCTACACCTTC
cdr3_aa: CASSSGEGGYGYTF

j_call: TRBJ2-7
d_call: TRBD1
clone_size: -
v_call: TRBV7-9
cdr3_nt: TGTGCCTCTCGGGACAGCTACTTCCACGAGCAGTACTTC
cdr3_aa: CASRDSYFHEQYF

j_call: TRBJ2-3
d_call: -
clone_size: once
v_call: TRBV6-5
cdr3_nt: TGTGCCAGCAGTTACGGGGCCGTCCTATTCACAGATACGCAGTATTTT
cdr3_aa: CASSYGAVLFTDTQYF

j_call: TRBJ2-7
d_call: -
clone_size: -
v_call: TRBV7-2
cdr3_nt: TGTGCCAGCAGCGATTCGATTCTAGCCGAGCAGTACTTC
cdr3_aa: CASSDSILAEQYF

j_call: TRBJ1-2
d_call: -
clone_size: many
v_call: TRBV27
cdr3_nt: TGTGCCAGCAGTTTGCGGGGAGAAGAGAGGCCAGTGCATGGCTACACCTTC
cdr3_aa: CASSLRGEERPVHGYTF

j_call: TRBJ1-6
d_call: -
clone_size: -
v_call: TRBV9
cdr3_nt: TGTGCCAGCAGCGGCCCACAGGGTGAGAAATCACCCCTCCACTTT
cdr3_aa: CASSGPQGEKSPLHF

j_call: TRBJ1-2
d_call: TRBD1
clone_size: many
v_call: TRBV20-1
cdr3_nt: TGCAGTGCTAGTAGACAGGGGATGGCCTATGGCTACACCTTC
cdr3_aa: CSASRQGMAYGYTF

j_call: TRBJ1-4
d_call: -
clone_size: many
v_call: TRBV27
cdr3_nt: TGTGCCAGCAGTTTAGCCCCTATACTAACGACTAATGAAAAACTGTTTTTT
cdr3_aa: CASSLAPILTTNEKLFF

j_call: TRBJ1-1
d_call: -
clone_size: many
v_call: TRBV5-1
cdr3_nt: TGCGCCAGCAGCTTGGAATGGGGGAGGACTGAAGCTTTCTTT
cdr3_aa: CASSLEWGRTEAFF

j_call: TRBJ2-1
d_call: -
clone_size: -
v_call: TRBV7-2
cdr3_nt: TGTGCCAGCAGCTTAACAGGGACTGCTGCCTACAATGAACAGTTCTTC
cdr3_aa: CASSLTGTAAYNEQFF

j_call: TRBJ1-5
d_call: -
clone_size: -
v_call: TRBV19
cdr3_nt: TGTGCCAGTACCAGTGGGCAGAGGGTTGGACCCCAGCATTTT
cdr3_aa: CASTSGQRVGPQHF

j_call: TRBJ2-7
d_call: -
clone_size: many
v_call: TRBV12-3/TRBV12-4
cdr3_nt: TGTGCCAGCAGTCCTGCTGGAGGAGGCTACGAGCAGTACTTC
cdr3_aa: CASSPAGGGYEQYF

j_call: TRBJ1-2
d_call: -
clone_size: -
v_call: TRBV19
cdr3_nt: TGTGCCAGTAGTATAGAGGACAGAGTCTATGGCTACACCTTC
cdr3_aa: CASSIEDRVYGYTF

j_call: TRBJ1-6
d_call: TRBD1
clone_size: -
v_call: TRBV7-6
cdr3_nt: TGTGCCAGCAGCATGGACAGGGGATCACCCCTCCACTTT
cdr3_aa: CASSMDRGSPLHF

j_call: TRBJ2-7
d_call: -
clone_size: many
v_call: TRBV28
cdr3_nt: TGTGCCAGCAGTCTCATGGGGCCTCCCTACGAGCAGTACTTC
cdr3_aa: CASSLMGPPYEQYF

j_call: TRBJ2-2
d_call: -
clone_size: many
v_call: TRBV2
cdr3_nt: TGTGCCAGCAGTCAAAGCGGGGAGCTGTTTTTT
cdr3_aa: CASSQSGELFF

j_call: TRBJ1-5
d_call: -
clone_size: many
v_call: TRBV20-1
cdr3_nt: TGCAGTGCTAGAGATAGTTACGAACAGCCCCAGCATTTT
cdr3_aa: CSARDSYEQPQHF

j_call: TRBJ2-1
d_call: -
clone_size: -
v_call: TRBV29-1
cdr3_nt: TGCAGCGCACCCCGAGAGGGTGGATCAATGGATGAGCAGTTCTTC
cdr3_aa: CSAPREGGSMDEQFF

j_call: TRBJ2-2
d_call: TRBD1
clone_size: many
v_call: TRBV28
cdr3_nt: TGTGCCAGCCGGACAGGGGGCTTCACCGGGGAGCTGTTTTTT
cdr3_aa: CASRTGGFTGELFF

j_call: TRBJ1-4
d_call: TRBD1
clone_size: -
v_call: TRBV6-4
cdr3_nt: TGTGCCAGCTCTGGCAGGGGGGATGAAAAACTGTTTTTT
cdr3_aa: CASSGRGDEKLFF

j_call: TRBJ1-4
d_call: -
clone_size: few
v_call: TRBV11-3
cdr3_nt: TGTGCCAGCAGCCATTTTTCCGGGAGGGACCGGCTAAAAGGACTGTTTTTT
cdr3_aa: CASSHFSGRDRLKGLFF

j_call: TRBJ1-2
d_call: TRBD1
clone_size: few
v_call: TRBV6-1
cdr3_nt: TGTGCCAGCAGTCCCCACGGGACAGGGGAACGAGGCTACACCTTC
cdr3_aa: CASSPHGTGERGYTF